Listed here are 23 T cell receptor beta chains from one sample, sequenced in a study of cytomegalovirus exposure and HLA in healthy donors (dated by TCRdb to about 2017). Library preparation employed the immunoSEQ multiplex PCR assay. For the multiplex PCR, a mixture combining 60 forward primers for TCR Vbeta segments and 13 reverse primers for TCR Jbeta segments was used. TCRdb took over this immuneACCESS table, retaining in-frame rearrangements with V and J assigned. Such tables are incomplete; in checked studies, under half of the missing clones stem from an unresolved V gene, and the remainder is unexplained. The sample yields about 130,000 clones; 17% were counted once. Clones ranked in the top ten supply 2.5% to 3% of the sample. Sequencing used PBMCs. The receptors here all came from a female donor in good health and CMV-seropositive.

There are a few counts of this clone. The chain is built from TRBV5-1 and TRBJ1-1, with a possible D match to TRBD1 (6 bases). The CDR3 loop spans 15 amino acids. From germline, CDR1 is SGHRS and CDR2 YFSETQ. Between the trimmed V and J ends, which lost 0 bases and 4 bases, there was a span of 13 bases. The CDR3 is CASSLGQAAGTEAFF. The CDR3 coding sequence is TGCGCCAGCAGCTTGGGACAGGCGGCGGGCACTGAAGCTTTCTTT.

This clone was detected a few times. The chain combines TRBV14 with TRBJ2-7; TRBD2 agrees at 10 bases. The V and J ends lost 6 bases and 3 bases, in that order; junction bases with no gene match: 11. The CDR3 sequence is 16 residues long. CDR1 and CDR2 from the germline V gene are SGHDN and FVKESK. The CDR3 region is CASSHLPGLALYEQYF. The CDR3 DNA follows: TGTGCCAGCAGTCACTTGCCGGGACTAGCGCTCTACGAGCAGTACTTC.

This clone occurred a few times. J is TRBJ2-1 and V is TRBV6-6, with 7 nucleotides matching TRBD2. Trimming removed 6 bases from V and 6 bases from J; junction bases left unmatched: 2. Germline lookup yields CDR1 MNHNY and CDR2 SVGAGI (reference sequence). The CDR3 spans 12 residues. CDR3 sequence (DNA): TGTGCCAGCAGGTCGGGGGGCAATGAGCAGTTCTTC. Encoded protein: CASRSGGNEQFF.

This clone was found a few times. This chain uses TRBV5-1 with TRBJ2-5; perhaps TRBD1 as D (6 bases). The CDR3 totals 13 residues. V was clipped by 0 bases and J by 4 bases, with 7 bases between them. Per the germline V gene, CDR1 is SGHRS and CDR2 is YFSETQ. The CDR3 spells CASSLEGGETQYF. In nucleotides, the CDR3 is TGCGCCAGCAGCTTGGAAGGGGGAGAGACCCAGTACTTC.

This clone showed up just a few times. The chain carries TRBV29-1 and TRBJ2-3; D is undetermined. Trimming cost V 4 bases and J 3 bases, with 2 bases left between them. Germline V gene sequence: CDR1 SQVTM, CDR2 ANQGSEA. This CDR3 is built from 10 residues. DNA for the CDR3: TGCAGCGTTGCGACAGATACGCAGTATTTT. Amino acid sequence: CSVATDTQYF.

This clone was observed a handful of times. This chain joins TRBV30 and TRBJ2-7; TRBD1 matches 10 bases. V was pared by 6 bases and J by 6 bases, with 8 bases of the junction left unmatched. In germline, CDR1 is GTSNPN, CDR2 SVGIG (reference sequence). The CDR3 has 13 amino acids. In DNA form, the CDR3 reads TGTGCCTGCCAGGGACAGGGGATTCCCGAGCAGTACTTC. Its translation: CACQGQGIPEQYF.

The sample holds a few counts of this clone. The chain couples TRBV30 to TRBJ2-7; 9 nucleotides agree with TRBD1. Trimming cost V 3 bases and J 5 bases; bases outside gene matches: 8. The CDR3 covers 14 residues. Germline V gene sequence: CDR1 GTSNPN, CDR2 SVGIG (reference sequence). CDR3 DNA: TGTGCCTGGAGGACCGGGACAGGGTTCCACGAGCAGTACTTC. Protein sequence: CAWRTGTGFHEQYF. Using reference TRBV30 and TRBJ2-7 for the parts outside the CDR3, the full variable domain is SQTIHQWPATLVQPVGSPLSLECTVEGTSNPNLYWYRQAAGRGLQLLFYSVGIGQISSEVPQNLSASRPQDRQFILSSKKLLLSDSGFYLCAWRTGTGFHEQYFGPGTRLTVT.

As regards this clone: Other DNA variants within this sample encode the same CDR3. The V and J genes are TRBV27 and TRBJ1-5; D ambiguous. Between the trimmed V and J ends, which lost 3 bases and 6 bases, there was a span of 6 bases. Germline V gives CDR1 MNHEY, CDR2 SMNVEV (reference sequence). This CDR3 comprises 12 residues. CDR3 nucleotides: TGTGCCAGCAGTTTTCCCGGTCAGCCCCAGCATTTT. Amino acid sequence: CASSFPGQPQHF.

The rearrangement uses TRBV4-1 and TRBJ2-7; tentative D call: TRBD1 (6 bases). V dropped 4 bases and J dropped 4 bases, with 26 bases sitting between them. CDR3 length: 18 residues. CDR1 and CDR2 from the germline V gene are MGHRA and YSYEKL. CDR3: CASSREVTSGTRPYEQYF. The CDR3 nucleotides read TGCGCCAGCAGCCGAGAGGTCACATCCGGGACAAGGCCTTACGAGCAGTACTTC.

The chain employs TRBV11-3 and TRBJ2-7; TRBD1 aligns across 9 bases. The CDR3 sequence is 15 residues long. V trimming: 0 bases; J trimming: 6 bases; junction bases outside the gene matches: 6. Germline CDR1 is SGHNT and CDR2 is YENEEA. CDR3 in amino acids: CASSLDPGTGSEQYF. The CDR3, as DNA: TGTGCCAGCAGCTTAGATCCCGGGACAGGGAGCGAGCAGTACTTC.

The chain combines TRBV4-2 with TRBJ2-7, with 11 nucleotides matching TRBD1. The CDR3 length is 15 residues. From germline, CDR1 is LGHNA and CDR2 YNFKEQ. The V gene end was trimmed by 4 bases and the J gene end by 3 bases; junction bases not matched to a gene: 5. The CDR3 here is CASSPLGTGGYEQYF. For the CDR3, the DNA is TGTGCCAGCAGCCCACTGGGGACAGGGGGCTACGAGCAGTACTTC.

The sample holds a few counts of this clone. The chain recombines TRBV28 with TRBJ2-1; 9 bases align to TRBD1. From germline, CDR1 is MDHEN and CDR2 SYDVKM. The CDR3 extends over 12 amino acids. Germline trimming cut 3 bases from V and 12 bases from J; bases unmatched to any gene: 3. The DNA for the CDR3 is TGTGCCAGCAGTTTGGGGGGACAGGGGCAGTTCTTC. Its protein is CASSLGGQGQFF.

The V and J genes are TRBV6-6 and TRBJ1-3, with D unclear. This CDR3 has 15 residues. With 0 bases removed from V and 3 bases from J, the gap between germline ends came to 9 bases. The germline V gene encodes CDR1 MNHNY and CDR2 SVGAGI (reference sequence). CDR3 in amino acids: CASSYSPSGGNTIYF. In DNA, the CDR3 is TGTGCCAGCAGTTACTCCCCGTCAGGTGGAAACACCATATATTTT.

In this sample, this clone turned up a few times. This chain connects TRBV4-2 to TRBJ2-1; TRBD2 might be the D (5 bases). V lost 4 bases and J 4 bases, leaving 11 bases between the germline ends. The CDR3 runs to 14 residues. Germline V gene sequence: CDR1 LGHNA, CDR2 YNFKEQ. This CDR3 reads CASSLSVRYNEQFF. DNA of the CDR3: TGTGCCAGCAGCCTTAGCGTAAGATACAATGAGCAGTTCTTC.

In nucleotides, the CDR3 is TGTGCCAGCAGCTTTAGCGGGGGAAATGAGCAGTTCTTC. It translates to CASSFSGGNEQFF. This rearrangement joins TRBV5-4 to TRBJ2-1, with 9 bases that match TRBD2. CDR1 and CDR2 (germline): SGHNT, YYREEE (reference sequence). This CDR3 contains 13 residues. Trimming at V came to 2 bases and at J to 7 bases, leaving 1 base not matched to a gene.

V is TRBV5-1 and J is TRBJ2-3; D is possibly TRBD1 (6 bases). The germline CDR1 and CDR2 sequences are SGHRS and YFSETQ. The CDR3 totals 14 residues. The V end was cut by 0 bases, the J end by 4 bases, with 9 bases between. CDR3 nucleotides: TGCGCCAGCAGCTTGGCCAGGGGTGCAGATACGCAGTATTTT. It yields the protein CASSLARGADTQYF.

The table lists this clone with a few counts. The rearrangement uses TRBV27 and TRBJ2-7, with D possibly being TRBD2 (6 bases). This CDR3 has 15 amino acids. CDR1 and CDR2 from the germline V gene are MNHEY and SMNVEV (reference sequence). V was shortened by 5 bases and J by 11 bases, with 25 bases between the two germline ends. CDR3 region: CASSKTGTGNVGEYF. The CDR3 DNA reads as TGTGCCAGCAGTAAAACCGGGACTGGCAACGTTGGGGAGTACTTC.

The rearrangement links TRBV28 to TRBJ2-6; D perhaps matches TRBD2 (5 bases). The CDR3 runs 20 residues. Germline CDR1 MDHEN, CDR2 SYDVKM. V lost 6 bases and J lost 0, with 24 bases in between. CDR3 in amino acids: CASRISWRASPISGANVLTF. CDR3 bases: TGTGCCAGCAGGATATCCTGGCGGGCCAGCCCGATCTCTGGGGCCAACGTCCTGACTTTC.

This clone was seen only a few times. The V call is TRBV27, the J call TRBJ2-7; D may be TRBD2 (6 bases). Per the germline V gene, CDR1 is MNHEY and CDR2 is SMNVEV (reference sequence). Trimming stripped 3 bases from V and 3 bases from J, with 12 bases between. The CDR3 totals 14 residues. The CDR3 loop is CASSFNGRGYEQYF. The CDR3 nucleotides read TGTGCCAGCAGTTTTAACGGGAGAGGCTACGAGCAGTACTTC.

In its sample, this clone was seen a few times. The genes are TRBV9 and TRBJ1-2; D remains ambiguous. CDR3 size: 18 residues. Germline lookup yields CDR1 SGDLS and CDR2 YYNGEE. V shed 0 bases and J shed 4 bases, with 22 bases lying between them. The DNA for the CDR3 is TGTGCCAGCAGCGTAGGTGCAGGTTCGCGGGAAGGCGTCTATGGCTACACCTTC. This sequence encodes CASSVGAGSREGVYGYTF.

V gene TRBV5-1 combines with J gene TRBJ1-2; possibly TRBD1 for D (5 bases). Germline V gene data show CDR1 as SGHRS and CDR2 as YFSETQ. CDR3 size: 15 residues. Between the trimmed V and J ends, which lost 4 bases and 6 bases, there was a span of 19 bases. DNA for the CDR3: TGCGCCAGCAGCCTCGCCCCCACAGAACAGGATGGCTACACCTTC. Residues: CASSLAPTEQDGYTF.

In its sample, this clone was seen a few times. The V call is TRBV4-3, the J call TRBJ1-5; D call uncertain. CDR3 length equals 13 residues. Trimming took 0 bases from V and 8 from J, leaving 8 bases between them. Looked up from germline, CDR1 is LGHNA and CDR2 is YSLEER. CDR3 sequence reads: CASSQDAGEPQHF. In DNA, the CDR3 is TGCGCCAGCAGCCAAGATGCGGGAGAGCCCCAGCATTTT.

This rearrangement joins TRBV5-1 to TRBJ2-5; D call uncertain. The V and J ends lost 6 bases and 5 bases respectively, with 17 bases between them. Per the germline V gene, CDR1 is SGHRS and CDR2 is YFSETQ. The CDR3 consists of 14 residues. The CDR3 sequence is CASKVGSGSETQYF. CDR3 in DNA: TGCGCCAGCAAGGTGGGCAGTGGCAGTGAGACCCAGTACTTC.